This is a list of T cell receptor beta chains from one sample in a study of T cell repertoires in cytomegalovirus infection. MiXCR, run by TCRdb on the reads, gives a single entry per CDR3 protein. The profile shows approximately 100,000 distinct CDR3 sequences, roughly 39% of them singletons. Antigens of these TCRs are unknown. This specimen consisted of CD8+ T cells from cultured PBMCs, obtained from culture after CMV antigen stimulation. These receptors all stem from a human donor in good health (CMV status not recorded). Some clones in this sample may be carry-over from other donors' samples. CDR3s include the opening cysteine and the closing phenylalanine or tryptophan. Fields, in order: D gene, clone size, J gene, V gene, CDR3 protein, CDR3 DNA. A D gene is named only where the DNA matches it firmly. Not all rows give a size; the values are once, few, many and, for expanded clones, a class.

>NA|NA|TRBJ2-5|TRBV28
CASSSREVDQETQYF
TGTGCCAGCAGTTCTCGAGAAGTCGACCAAGAGACCCAGTACTTC
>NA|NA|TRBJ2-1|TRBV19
CASTPDGENNEQFF
TGTGCCAGTACCCCGGACGGGGAAAACAATGAGCAGTTCTTC
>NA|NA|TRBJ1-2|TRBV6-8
CASSYPRDTPAGYTF
TGTGCCAGCAGTTACCCTCGGGATACTCCAGCTGGCTACACCTTC
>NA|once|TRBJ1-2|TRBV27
CASSLYPTGTLFGYTF
TGTGCCAGCAGTTTATATCCAACCGGGACATTGTTTGGCTACACCTTC
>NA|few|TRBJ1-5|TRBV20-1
CSARVSGAGNQPQHF
TGCAGTGCTAGGGTCTCAGGGGCTGGCAATCAGCCCCAGCATTTT
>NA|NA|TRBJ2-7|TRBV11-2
CASSFENPEQYF
TGTGCCAGCAGCTTTGAGAATCCGGAGCAGTACTTC
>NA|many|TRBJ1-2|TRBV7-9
CASSSNLFMGYTF
TGTGCCAGCAGCTCGAACCTATTCATGGGCTACACCTTC
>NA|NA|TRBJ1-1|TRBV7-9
CASSLGGGVSEAFF
TGTGCCAGCAGCTTAGGCGGAGGTGTTAGTGAAGCTTTCTTT
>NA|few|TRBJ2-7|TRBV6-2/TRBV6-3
CASSYSNLYEQYF
TGTGCCAGCAGTTACTCGAACCTCTACGAGCAGTACTTC
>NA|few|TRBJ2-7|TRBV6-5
CASSYSQNTYEQYF
TGTGCCAGCAGTTACTCACAGAACACCTACGAGCAGTACTTC
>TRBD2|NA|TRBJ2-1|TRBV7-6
CASGAGGYGEQFF
TGTGCCAGCGGGGCGGGGGGGTATGGTGAGCAGTTCTTC